This T cell receptor beta chain originates from a study of CD8 T cells in Susac syndrome. Whole-study results and caveats: The TCR sequencing and HLA analysis in the study involved a relatively small number of individuals, as the study acknowledged.

Sequencing of TCR beta drew on CD8+ and CD4+ T cells from blood. Negative isolation yielded the CD8+ and CD4+ T cells, while FACS enriched the TEMRA cells. When the RNA was reverse transcribed, random hexamers were used with an input of about 0.5 to 1 ug. Multiplex PCR with immunoSEQ amplified the TCR beta CDR3 across 54 Vbeta and 13 Jbeta. One entry per CDR3 protein, called by TCRdb with MiXCR from the immunoSEQ multiplex PCR reads. This table holds 150,000 to 200,000 distinct CDR3 sequences, around 95% found once. Concerning this clonotype: Its specificity is unknown.

The CDR3 sequence is 11 residues long. CDR1 is SNHLY and CDR2 is FYNNEI in the germline V gene. Deletions cut 8 bases from V and 6 bases from J, with 11 bases between. This clonotype was sampled from a human donor in good health. This chain links TRBV2 with TRBJ2-7; D is possibly TRBD1 or TRBD2 (5 bases each). Material for sequencing was CD4+ T cells from PBMCs. Here the CDR3 reads CASQFGGEQYF. CDR3 in DNA: TGTGCCAGCCAGTTTGGGGGCGAGCAGTACTTC. Combining the CDR3 with reference TRBV2 and TRBJ2-7 gives the whole variable domain EPEVTQTPSHQVTQMGQEVILRCVPISNHLYFYWYRQILGQKVEFLVSFYNNEISEKSEIFDDQFSVERPDGSNFTLKIRSTKLEDSAMYFCASQFGGEQYFGPGTRLTVT.